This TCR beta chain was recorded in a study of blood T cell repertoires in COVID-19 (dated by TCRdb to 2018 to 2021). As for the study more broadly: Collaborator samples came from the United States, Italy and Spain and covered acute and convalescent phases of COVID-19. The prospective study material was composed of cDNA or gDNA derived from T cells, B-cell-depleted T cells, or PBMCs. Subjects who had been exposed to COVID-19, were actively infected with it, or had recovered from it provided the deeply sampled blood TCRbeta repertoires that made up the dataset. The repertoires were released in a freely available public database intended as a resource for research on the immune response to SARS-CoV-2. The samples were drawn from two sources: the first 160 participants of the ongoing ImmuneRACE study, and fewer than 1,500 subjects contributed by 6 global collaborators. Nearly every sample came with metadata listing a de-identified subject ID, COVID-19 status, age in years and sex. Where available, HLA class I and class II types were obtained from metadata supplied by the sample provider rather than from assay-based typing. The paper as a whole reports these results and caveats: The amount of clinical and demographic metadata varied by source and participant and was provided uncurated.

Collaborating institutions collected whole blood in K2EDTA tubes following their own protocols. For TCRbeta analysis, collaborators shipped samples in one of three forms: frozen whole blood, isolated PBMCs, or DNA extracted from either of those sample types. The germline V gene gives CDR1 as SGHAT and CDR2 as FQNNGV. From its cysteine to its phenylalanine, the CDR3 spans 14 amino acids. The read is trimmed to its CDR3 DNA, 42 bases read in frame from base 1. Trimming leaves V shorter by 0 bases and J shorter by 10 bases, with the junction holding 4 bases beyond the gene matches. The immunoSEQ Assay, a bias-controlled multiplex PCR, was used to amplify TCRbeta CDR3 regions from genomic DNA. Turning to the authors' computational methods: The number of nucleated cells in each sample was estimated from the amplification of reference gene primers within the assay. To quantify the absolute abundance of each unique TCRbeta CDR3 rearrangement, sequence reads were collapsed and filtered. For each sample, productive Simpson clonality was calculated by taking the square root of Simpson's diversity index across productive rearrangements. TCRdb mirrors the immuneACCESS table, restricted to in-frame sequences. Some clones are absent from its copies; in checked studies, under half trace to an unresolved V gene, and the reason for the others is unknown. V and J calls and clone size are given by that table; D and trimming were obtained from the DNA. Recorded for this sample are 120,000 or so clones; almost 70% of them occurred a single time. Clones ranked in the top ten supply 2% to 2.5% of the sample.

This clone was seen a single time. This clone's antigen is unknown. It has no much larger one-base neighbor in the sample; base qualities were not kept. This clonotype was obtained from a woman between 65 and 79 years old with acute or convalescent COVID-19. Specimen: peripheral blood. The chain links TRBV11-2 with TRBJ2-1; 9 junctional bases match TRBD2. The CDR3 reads CASSLEGTSWEQFF. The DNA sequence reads TGTGCCAGCAGCTTAGAGGGGACTAGCTGGGAGCAGTTCTTC. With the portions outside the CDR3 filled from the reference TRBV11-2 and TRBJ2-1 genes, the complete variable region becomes EAGVAQSPRYKIIEKRQSVAFWCNPISGHATLYWYQQILGQGPKLLIQFQNNGVVDDSQLPKDRFSAERLKGVDSTLKIQPAKLEDSAVYLCASSLEGTSWEQFFGPGTRLTVL.